This T cell receptor beta chain was identified during a study of blood T cell repertoires in COVID-19. Overall study: Samples came from the United States, Italy and Spain, spanning acute and convalescent COVID-19. PBMCs, B-cell-depleted T cells, or T cells provided the cDNA or gDNA that made up the material.

V dropped 6 bases and J dropped 4; count of bases not matched to a gene: 14. The germline gives CDR1 MDHEN, CDR2 SYDVKM. The CDR3 runs 16 residues. This clone was counted a single time. Methods used by the authors: Scientists estimated how many nucleated cells there were by amplifying reference gene primers. The protocol was immunoSEQ multiplex PCR, while the TCRdb copy is restricted to in-frame clones and leaves out a portion. V and J calls and clone size are as listed in that table; D and trimming were resolved from the DNA. The table includes approximately 190,000 clones, approximately 90% detected once.

This receptor was obtained from a man in his fifties or sixties with acute or convalescent COVID-19. The V and J genes are TRBV28 and TRBJ1-2; 7 nucleotides agree with TRBD1. Input material: peripheral blood. The CDR3 protein is CASSRRRGLVSYGYTF. CDR3 in DNA: TGTGCCAGCAGCCGACGGAGGGGGCTGGTCTCCTATGGCTACACCTTC.